The entry below gives a single T cell receptor (beta chain) sequence along with its context. Its antigen is still unknown. The CDR3 runs 15 residues. Per germline, CDR1 LGHNA and CDR2 YSLEER. Trimming left V 5 bases short and J 4 bases short, with 15 bases between. The data originate from a study of beta chain features in type 1 diabetes. As for the study in general: Cells sorted and examined across all samples totaled roughly 100,000,000.

Points from the study as a whole: Insertions at VDJ junctions were less frequent in type 1 diabetes patients. These patients also deleted more nucleotides at the same junctions. In all four CD4+ subsets, TCRB CDR3 length was significantly, moderately reduced in type 1 diabetes.

A heparinised blood draw that averaged around 0.12 L was obtained once from each donor. Sequencing targeted expressed TCRB transcripts, as all isolated RNA had been reverse transcribed. Libraries were prepared by immunoSEQ multiplex PCR; TCRdb keeps only in-frame clonotypes and omits some of them. This table holds hundreds of thousands of clones, less than 15% found once. The rearrangement links TRBV4-3 to TRBJ2-1, with D perhaps matching TRBD1 or TRBD2 (5 bases each). Material: central memory CD4+ T cells from blood. The TCR comes from a man aged 25-45 years in good health. CDR3 DNA sequence: TGCGCCAGCAGCGTAGATGGGGGACCTTACAATGAGCAGTTCTTC. Translation: CASSVDGGPYNEQFF.